Sequencing of this T cell receptor (beta chain) was carried out in a study of OX40 agonist ivuxolimab in advanced cancers. The V segment lost 6 bases and the J segment 4 bases; nucleotides outside the gene matches: 7. Germline V gene lookup returns CDR1 MDHEN and CDR2 SYDVKM. This CDR3 is built from 16 residues. Sequencing was performed with immunoSEQ multiplex PCR; in TCRdb, only in-frame clones are kept and a portion is missing. The sample shows 40,000 to 55,000 clones, 88% of them seen only once. This receptor was obtained from an adult with an advanced solid tumor such as melanoma, head and neck, liver or kidney cancer. The sequences come from CD4+ or CD8+ T cells sorted from blood, collected in a trial of the OX40 agonist ivuxolimab. The chain joins TRBV28 to TRBJ2-5, with 14 bases fitting TRBD2. The CDR3: CASRDGLAGGRETQYF. CDR3 nucleotide sequence: TGTGCCAGCAGGGACGGACTAGCGGGGGGCCGAGAGACCCAGTACTTC.